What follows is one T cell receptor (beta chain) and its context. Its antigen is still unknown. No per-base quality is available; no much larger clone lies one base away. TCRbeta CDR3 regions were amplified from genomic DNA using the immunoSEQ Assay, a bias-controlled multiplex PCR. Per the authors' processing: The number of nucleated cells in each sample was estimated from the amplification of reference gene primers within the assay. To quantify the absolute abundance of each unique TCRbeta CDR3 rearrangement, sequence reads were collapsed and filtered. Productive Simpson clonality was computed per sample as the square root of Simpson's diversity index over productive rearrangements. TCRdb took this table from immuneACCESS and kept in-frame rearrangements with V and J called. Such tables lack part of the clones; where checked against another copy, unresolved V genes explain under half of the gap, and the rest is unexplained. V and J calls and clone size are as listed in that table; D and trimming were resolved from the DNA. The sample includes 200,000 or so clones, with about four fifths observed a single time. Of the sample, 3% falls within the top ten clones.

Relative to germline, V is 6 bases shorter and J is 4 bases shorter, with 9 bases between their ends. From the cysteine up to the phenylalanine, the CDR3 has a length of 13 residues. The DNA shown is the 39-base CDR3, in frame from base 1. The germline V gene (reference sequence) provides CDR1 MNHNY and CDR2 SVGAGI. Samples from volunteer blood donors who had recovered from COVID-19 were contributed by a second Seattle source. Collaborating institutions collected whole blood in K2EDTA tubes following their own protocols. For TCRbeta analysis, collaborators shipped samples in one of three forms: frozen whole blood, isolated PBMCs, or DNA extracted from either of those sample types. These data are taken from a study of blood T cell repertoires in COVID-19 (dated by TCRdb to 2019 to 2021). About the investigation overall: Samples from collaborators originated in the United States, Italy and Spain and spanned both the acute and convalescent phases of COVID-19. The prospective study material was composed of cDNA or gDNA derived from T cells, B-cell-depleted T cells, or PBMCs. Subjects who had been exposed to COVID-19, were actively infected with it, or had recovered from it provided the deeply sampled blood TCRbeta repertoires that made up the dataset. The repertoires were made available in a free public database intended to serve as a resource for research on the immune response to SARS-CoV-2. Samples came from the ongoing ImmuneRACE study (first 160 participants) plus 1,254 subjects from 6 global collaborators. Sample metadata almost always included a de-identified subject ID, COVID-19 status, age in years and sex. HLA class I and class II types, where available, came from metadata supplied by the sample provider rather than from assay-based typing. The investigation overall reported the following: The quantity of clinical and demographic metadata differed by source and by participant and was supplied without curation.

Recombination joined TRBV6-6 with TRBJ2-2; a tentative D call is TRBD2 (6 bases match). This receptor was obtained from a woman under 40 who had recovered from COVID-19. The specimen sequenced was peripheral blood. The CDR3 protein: CASRNGGTGELFF. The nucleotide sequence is TGTGCCAGCAGGAACGGGGGCACCGGGGAGCTGTTTTTT.